The rows below give T cell receptor beta chains drawn from one sample of a study of T cells in Graves' hyperthyroidism and ophthalmopathy. TCRdb redid the calling of the multiplex PCR reads with MiXCR, one entry per CDR3 protein. This table holds 500,000 to 600,000 distinct CDR3 sequences, approximately 49% found once. Material for sequencing was peripheral blood or thyroid tissue (not recorded which). The receptors here all came from an adult woman with Graves' disease, either hyperthyroidism or ophthalmopathy (not recorded which). The CDR3 runs from the conserved cysteine through the conserved F or W. A D gene is named only where the DNA matches it firmly. Expanded clones are given a class, and other clones once, few, many or no size at all.

J | V | size | D | CDR3
TRBJ1-2 | TRBV29-1 | NA | NA | CSVEEDGRHGYTF
TRBJ2-7 | TRBV29-1 | few | NA | CSVEAGLATYEQYF
TRBJ2-3 | TRBV10-3 | few | TRBD2 | CAISDTLAGADTQYF
TRBJ2-7 | TRBV7-8 | NA | NA | CASSFLGGGPPIGYEQYF
TRBJ1-2 | TRBV10-3 | NA | NA | CAITAGGGYTF
TRBJ2-6 | TRBV29-1 | few | NA | CSVGDSGANVLTF
TRBJ1-5 | TRBV20-1 | NA | NA | CSASGETQHF
TRBJ2-2 | TRBV12-3/TRBV12-4 | NA | NA | CASSPSAINTGELFF
TRBJ1-1 | TRBV19 | NA | NA | CASSKNGPEAFF
TRBJ1-3 | TRBV12-3/TRBV12-4 | once | TRBD1 | CASSMTGVGNTIYF
TRBJ2-2 | TRBV20-1 | NA | TRBD2 | CSAPGLAGTTGELFF
TRBJ1-5 | TRBV6-2/TRBV6-3 | few | TRBD1 | CASSYAGQGPNQPQHF
TRBJ1-1 | TRBV11-2 | NA | TRBD1 | CASSLTDRDTEAFF
TRBJ2-2 | TRBV10-3 | many | NA | CASNKGDAGELFF
TRBJ1-2 | TRBV20-1 | NA | NA | CSARELGNYGYTF
TRBJ1-5 | TRBV6-1 | NA | TRBD1 | CASIANRGIQPQHF
TRBJ1-6 | TRBV5-1 | few | NA | CASSSQGVRSPLHF
TRBJ2-2 | TRBV10-3 | many | NA | CAISVFSANTGELFF
TRBJ2-7 | TRBV29-1 | NA | NA | CSSEGGENEQYF
TRBJ2-7 | TRBV2 | NA | NA | CASSEGYGSYEQYF
TRBJ1-1 | TRBV7-8 | NA | NA | CASSLAEALTGAFF
TRBJ1-2 | TRBV2 | NA | NA | CARGVEGNYGYTF
TRBJ1-2 | TRBV7-2 | many | TRBD1 | CASSPWTGQNYGYTF
NA | TRBV7-9 | once | TRBD2 | CASRSSGSEYNEQFF
TRBJ2-7 | TRBV7-6 | few | NA | CASSLKGQTEQYF
TRBJ2-7 | TRBV15 | NA | NA | CATSRTDSYEQYF
TRBJ1-5 | TRBV2 | NA | NA | CAVKGGGDNHQPQHF
TRBJ1-5 | TRBV28 | few | NA | CASSLLGRQGGSQPQHF
TRBJ1-2 | TRBV7-2 | NA | TRBD1 | CASSLGGGAKRGYTF
TRBJ1-2 | TRBV13 | NA | TRBD1 | CASSLSLQGFTGYTF
TRBJ2-2 | TRBV12-3/TRBV12-4 | few | TRBD1 | CASKSDRGGSGELFF
TRBJ1-3 | TRBV10-3 | NA | TRBD1 | CAIREGASGNTIYF
TRBJ1-1 | TRBV7-9 | many | NA | CASSLGSVTEAFF
TRBJ2-5 | TRBV5-1 | many | TRBD1 | CASSIGTGQETQYF
TRBJ1-5 | TRBV19 | few | NA | CASSTLGGTQHF
TRBJ1-1 | TRBV6-5 | few | NA | CASSISTRMNTEAFF
TRBJ2-6 | TRBV7-2 | NA | NA | CASSLDSEANVLTF
TRBJ1-6 | TRBV10-2 | once | NA | CASSARDGAENSPLHF
TRBJ1-2 | TRBV5-1 | many | TRBD1 | CASTPDRVANYGYTF
TRBJ2-2 | TRBV29-1 | many | TRBD1 | CSVHQGATGELFF